What follows are 14 T cell receptor beta chains derived from one specimen sequenced in a study of radiotherapy plus CTLA-4 blockade in lung cancer. The assay was immunoSEQ multiplex PCR, and TCRdb's table has in-frame clones only and misses some. Seen here are 40,000 to 50,000 clones, around 83% observed once, and the top ten hold approximately 3.4%. The material was peripheral blood, obtained from a patient treated with radiotherapy plus ipilimumab. The source is a human donor with non-small cell lung cancer who had stable disease on radiotherapy plus ipilimumab.

The chain couples TRBV6-5 to TRBJ1-3; tentative D call: TRBD1 (5 bases). V gave up 0 bases and J gave up 1 base, with 7 bases separating them. This CDR3 is 15 amino acids long. From germline, CDR1 is MNHEY and CDR2 SVGAGI. Written as DNA, the CDR3 is TGTGCCAGCAGTTACTCGACAGATTCTGGAAACACCATATATTTT. This sequence encodes CASSYSTDSGNTIYF.

The chain is built from TRBV30 and TRBJ2-5; the D gene is possibly TRBD2 (6 bases). V was pared by 1 base and J by 2 bases, with 8 bases between. The CDR3 is 13 amino acids. Germline CDR1 GTSNPN, CDR2 SVGIG (reference sequence). In DNA form, the CDR3 reads TGTGCCTGGAGTGGGGACTTTCAAGAGACCCAGTACTTC. As protein: CAWSGDFQETQYF.

V usage is TRBV19 and J usage is TRBJ2-7; TRBD1 matches 8 bases. Trimming removed 5 bases from V and 5 bases from J; junction bases left unmatched: 5. Looked up from germline, CDR1 is LNHDA and CDR2 is SQIVND (reference sequence). The CDR3 extends over 13 amino acids. The CDR3 region has the DNA TGTGCCAGTAGTCCGGACAGGGACGACGAGCAGTACTTC. Amino acid sequence: CASSPDRDDEQYF.

CDR3 sequence reads: CASSIRAGVHTGELFF. In DNA form, the CDR3 reads TGTGCCAGTAGTATCAGAGCGGGAGTACACACCGGGGAGCTGTTTTTT. The V and J genes are TRBV19 and TRBJ2-2; TRBD2 matches 8 bases. CDR3 length: 16 amino acids. Trimming removed 3 bases from V and 3 bases from J; junction bases left unmatched: 6. Per germline, CDR1 LNHDA and CDR2 SQIVND (reference sequence).

The chain carries TRBV4-3 and TRBJ2-7; TRBD1 agrees at 8 bases. The germline V gene encodes CDR1 LGHNA and CDR2 YSLEER. The V segment lost 0 bases and the J segment 4 bases; nucleotides outside the gene matches: 8. This CDR3 is 16 amino acids long. The CDR3 DNA is TGCGCCAGCAGCCAAGATTACTTGACAGGGGCTTACGAGCAGTACTTC. It yields the protein CASSQDYLTGAYEQYF.

Notes on this clone: The junction and the germline gene differ at one end; a read error may be behind it. The chain employs TRBV6-1 and TRBJ1-2; D might be TRBD1 (6 bases). The CDR3 runs 15 residues. CDR1 and CDR2 (germline): MNHNS, SASEGT. The CDR3 protein is CASSEETGWDYGYAF. The CDR3 nucleotides are TGTGCCAGCAGTGAAGAAACAGGGTGGGACTATGGCTACGCCTTC.

This chain joins TRBV14 and TRBJ1-3; 7 positions match TRBD1. Germline lookup yields CDR1 SGHDN and CDR2 FVKESK. The J segment lost 0 bases and the V segment lost 4 bases, leaving 6 bases of the junction unmatched. The CDR3 covers 16 residues. CDR3 sequence (DNA): TGTGCCAGCAGCCCGCGACAGGGATCCTCTGGAAACACCATATATTTT. Translating gives CASSPRQGSSGNTIYF. Complete variable domain (other parts from reference TRBV14 and TRBJ1-3): EAGVTQFPSHSVIEKGQTVTLRCDPISGHDNLYWYRRVMGKEIKFLLHFVKESKQDESGMPNNRFLAERTGGTYSTLKVQPAELEDSGVYFCASSPRQGSSGNTIYFGEGSWLTVV.

The rearrangement joins TRBV5-1 to TRBJ2-1, with 8 bases aligning to TRBD2. Germline CDR1 is SGHRS and CDR2 is YFSETQ. V trimming: 4 bases; J trimming: 1 base; junction bases outside the gene matches: 4. The CDR3 sequence is 15 residues long. The CDR3 sequence is CASSPAGESYNEQFF. CDR3 in DNA: TGCGCCAGCAGCCCAGCGGGAGAGTCCTACAATGAGCAGTTCTTC.

The chain recombines TRBV6-5 with TRBJ1-5; D remains ambiguous. This CDR3 region has 14 residues. The V and J ends lost 4 bases and 7 bases respectively, with 14 bases between them. From germline, CDR1 is MNHEY and CDR2 SVGAGI. Here the CDR3 DNA reads TGTGCCAGCAGTTCCAGACTAGGGTGGCAGCCCCAGCATTTT. Its translation is CASSSRLGWQPQHF.

This chain joins TRBV5-6 and TRBJ2-5, with 8 nucleotides matching TRBD2. The V segment lost 7 bases and the J segment 5 bases; nucleotides outside the gene matches: 10. The germline CDR1 and CDR2 sequences are SGHDT and YYEEEE. CDR3 length: 14 amino acids. The CDR3: CASQTGGVGETQYF. The CDR3 nucleotides are TGTGCCAGCCAAACGGGGGGGGTCGGGGAGACCCAGTACTTC.

As DNA, the CDR3 is TGTGCCAGCAAGGATAGCGGGGGGGAGCAGTTCTTC. Protein sequence: CASKDSGGEQFF. V is TRBV2 and J is TRBJ2-1; 10 bases map to TRBD2. V dropped 7 bases and J dropped 10; count of bases not matched to a gene: 4. The CDR3 is 12 amino acids. Germline CDR1 and CDR2: SNHLY and FYNNEI. The full variable domain, rest sourced from reference TRBV2 and TRBJ2-1, is EPEVTQTPSHQVTQMGQEVILRCVPISNHLYFYWYRQILGQKVEFLVSFYNNEISEKSEIFDDQFSVERPDGSNFTLKIRSTKLEDSAMYFCASKDSGGEQFFGPGTRLTVL.

A few counts support this clone. The chain employs TRBV9 and TRBJ2-3, with TRBD1 matching 9 bases. Germline CDR1 is SGDLS and CDR2 is YYNGEE. Trimming took 0 bases from V and 4 from J; bases not matched to a gene: 6. The CDR3 contains 16 residues. This chain's CDR3 is CASSVAGTGRADTQYF. The CDR3 nucleotides are TGTGCCAGCAGCGTAGCTGGGACAGGGAGGGCAGATACGCAGTATTTT.

The chain carries TRBV28 and TRBJ2-2, with D tentatively TRBD1 (6 bases). Trimming cost V 2 bases and J 1 base, with 8 bases left between them. The CDR3 loop spans 15 amino acids. CDR1 is MDHEN, CDR2 SYDVKM, per germline. DNA for the CDR3: TGTGCCAGCAGTTTAGGGGGACAGAACACCGGGGAGCTGTTTTTT. Its protein is CASSLGGQNTGELFF.

The chain joins TRBV5-4 to TRBJ1-3; TRBD1 might be the D (6 bases). This CDR3 has 16 amino acids. The V end lost 5 bases, the J end lost 3 bases, and 18 bases lay between the germline ends. CDR1 and CDR2 from the germline V gene are SGHNT and YYREEE (reference sequence). In nucleotides, the CDR3 is TGTGCCAGCAGTCCCCGGACAGCGTCAAATGGAAACACCATATATTTT. The encoded protein is CASSPRTASNGNTIYF. The variable domain in full, with the rest retrieved from reference TRBV5-4 and TRBJ1-3, is ETGVTQSPTHLIKTRGQQVTLRCSSQSGHNTVSWYQQALGQGPQFIFQYYREEENGRGNFPPRFSGLQFPNYSSELNVNALELDDSALYLCASSPRTASNGNTIYFGEGSWLTVV.